This passage covers 5 T cell receptor beta chains from one sample sequenced in a study of shared clonotypes between healthy human individuals. Sequencing used immunoSEQ multiplex PCR; TCRdb keeps in-frame clones, though not all of them. The data hold about 2.4 million clones, with over 85% observed a single time. Sequencing used naive CD4+ T cells sorted from blood. Described subset: CD45RA+ positively selected. Receptor source: a man younger than 35 in good health.

CDR3 sequence (DNA): TGTGCCAGCAGCGCTACTAGGGGGTATAGCACAGATACGCAGTATTTT. Translated: CASSATRGYSTDTQYF. J is TRBJ2-3 and V is TRBV9; D may be TRBD1 (6 bases). The CDR3 length is 16 residues. V was cut by 3 bases and J by 0 bases, with 14 bases left in between. Germline lookup yields CDR1 SGDLS and CDR2 YYNGEE.

This rearrangement joins TRBV6-5 to TRBJ2-7; tentative D call: TRBD2 (5 bases). Germline V gene lookup returns CDR1 MNHEY and CDR2 SVGAGI. V gave up 5 bases and J gave up 2 bases, with 13 bases separating them. This CDR3 comprises 14 residues. The CDR3 bases are TGTGCCAGCAGTATGAACGGAGGAGCCTACGAGCAGTACTTC. Its protein product is CASSMNGGAYEQYF.

The chain has TRBV4-3 and TRBJ2-3; 10 nucleotides agree with TRBD2. This CDR3 has 15 residues. The germline V gene has CDR1 LGHNA and CDR2 YSLEER. Trimming took 2 bases from V and 6 from J; bases not matched to a gene: 5. The CDR3, as DNA: TGCGCCAGCAGCCAAAGGCTAGCGGGAGCCGATACGCAGTATTTT. This translates into CASSQRLAGADTQYF.

The chain carries TRBV5-6 and TRBJ2-2; D possibly uses TRBD1 or TRBD2 (5 bases each). The CDR3 covers 15 residues. Trimming removed 4 bases at V and 6 bases at J, with 16 bases between. Germline values: CDR1 SGHDT, CDR2 YYEEEE. The CDR3 protein is CASSRRGGLSGELFF. CDR3 bases: TGTGCCAGCAGCAGACGGGGCGGGTTGTCCGGGGAGCTGTTTTTT.

V is TRBV7-9 and J is TRBJ1-1, with D hard to call. Trimming took 3 bases from V and 1 from J, leaving 6 bases between them. The CDR3 spans 13 residues. Germline CDR1 SEHNR, CDR2 FQNEAQ (reference sequence). The DNA of the CDR3 is TGTGCCAGCAGCTTCAAAAAGAACACTGAAGCTTTCTTT. Its protein is CASSFKKNTEAFF.